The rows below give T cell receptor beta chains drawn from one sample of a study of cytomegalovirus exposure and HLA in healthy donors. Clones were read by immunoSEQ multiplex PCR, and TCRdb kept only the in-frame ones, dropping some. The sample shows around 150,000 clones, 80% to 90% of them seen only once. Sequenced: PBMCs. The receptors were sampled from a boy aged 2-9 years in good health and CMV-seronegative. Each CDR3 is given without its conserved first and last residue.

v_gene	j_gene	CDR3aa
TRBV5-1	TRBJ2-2	ASRLAGGSGELF
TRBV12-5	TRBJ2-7	ASGLEARVSYEQY
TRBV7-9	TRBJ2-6	ASRPGQVSPSGANVLT
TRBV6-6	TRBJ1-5	ASRGFDRGPHQPQH
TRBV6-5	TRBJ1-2	ASTHAQGVMYGYT
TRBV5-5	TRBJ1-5	ASSGTGANQPQH
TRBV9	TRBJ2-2	ASRPRPGRPGELF
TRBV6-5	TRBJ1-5	ASKRASNQPQH
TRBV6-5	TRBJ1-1	ASSYSTALNTEAF
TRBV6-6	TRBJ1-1	ASSGQGANTEAF
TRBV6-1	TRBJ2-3	ASSKAPADTQY
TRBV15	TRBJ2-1	ATSRDLRAGNEQF
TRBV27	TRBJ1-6	ASSSSGQANSPLH
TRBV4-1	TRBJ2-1	ASSQAPLAASRF
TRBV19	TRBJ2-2	ASSRDRVSPGELF
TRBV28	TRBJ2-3	ASSYLSGRAPLGTDTQY
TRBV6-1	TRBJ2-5	ASSVLAGVQETQY
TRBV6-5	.	ASREVGEQY
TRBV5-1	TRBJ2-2	ASSLDGEMNTGELF
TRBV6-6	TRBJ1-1	ASAGRVGETEAF
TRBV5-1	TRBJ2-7	ASTTVPGSPSLEQY
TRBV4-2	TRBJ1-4	ASSHNTGMGNEKLF
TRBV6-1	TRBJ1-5	ASSEVENQPQH
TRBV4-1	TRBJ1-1	ASSQSGAGNAEAF
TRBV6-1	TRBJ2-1	ASTGTGESYNEQF
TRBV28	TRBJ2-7	ASRPQPGQVLPYEQY
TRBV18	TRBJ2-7	ASSQTGGEEQY
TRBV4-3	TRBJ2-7	ASSQDGTSPSYEQY
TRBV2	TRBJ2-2	ASVRLAGTGELF
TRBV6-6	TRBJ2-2	ASRGQGRRSGELF
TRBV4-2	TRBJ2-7	ASSQVGLPTYEQY
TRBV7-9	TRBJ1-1	ASTPGQGGSQGF
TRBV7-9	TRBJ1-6	AGAGGRPYNSPLH
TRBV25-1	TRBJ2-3	ASSAMQSGSTDTQY
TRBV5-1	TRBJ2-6	ASSLQGMNSGANVLT
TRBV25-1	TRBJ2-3	ASSPAWGGPTDTQY
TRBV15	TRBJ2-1	ATSRTPGLAGNEQF
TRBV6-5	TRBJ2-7	ASSTTGNEQY
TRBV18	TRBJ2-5	ASSRDKQETQY
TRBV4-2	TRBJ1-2	ASSQRQGDDTGSYGYT
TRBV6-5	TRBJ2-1	ASSRAGAHYNEQF
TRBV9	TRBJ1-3	ASSVDGQVSNTIY
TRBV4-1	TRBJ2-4	ASSRDGTGLAKNIQY
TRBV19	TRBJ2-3	ASWGRGIDTQY
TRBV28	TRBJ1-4	ASSLSAPGGANEKLF
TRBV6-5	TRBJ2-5	ASSYRSGQETQY
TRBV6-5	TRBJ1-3	ASSRLWSSGNTIY
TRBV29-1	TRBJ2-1	SVQAGGSYNEQF
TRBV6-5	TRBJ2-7	ASSCLGHDRECEQY
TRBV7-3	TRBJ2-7	ASSLIHGSPEQY
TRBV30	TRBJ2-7	AWSVRRY
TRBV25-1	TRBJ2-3	ASSRASGRRTDTQY